Sequencing of this T cell receptor beta chain was carried out in a study of cytomegalovirus exposure and HLA in healthy donors. Broader study findings: HLA restriction was apparent for most CMV-associated TCR beta chains in a later analysis.

Germline CDR1 LNHNV, CDR2 YYDKDF (reference sequence). With 0 bases clipped from V and 5 bases from J, the junction kept 3 bases outside the gene matches. CDR3 size: 14 residues. With regard to this clone: Its antigen is not known.

This PCR relied on a set of 60 Vbeta primers and 13 Jbeta primers. Using immunoSEQ multiplex PCR, the repertoire was profiled, and TCRdb retains in-frame clones only, with some absent. The table has more than 80,000 clones, about 70% seen once. The material sequenced was PBMCs. The receptor comes from a human donor in good health. The V gene is TRBV15, the J gene TRBJ1-2; 7 bases map to TRBD1. DNA of the CDR3: TGTGCCACCAGCAGAGATTGGACAGGATATGGCTACACCTTC. Its protein is CATSRDWTGYGYTF.